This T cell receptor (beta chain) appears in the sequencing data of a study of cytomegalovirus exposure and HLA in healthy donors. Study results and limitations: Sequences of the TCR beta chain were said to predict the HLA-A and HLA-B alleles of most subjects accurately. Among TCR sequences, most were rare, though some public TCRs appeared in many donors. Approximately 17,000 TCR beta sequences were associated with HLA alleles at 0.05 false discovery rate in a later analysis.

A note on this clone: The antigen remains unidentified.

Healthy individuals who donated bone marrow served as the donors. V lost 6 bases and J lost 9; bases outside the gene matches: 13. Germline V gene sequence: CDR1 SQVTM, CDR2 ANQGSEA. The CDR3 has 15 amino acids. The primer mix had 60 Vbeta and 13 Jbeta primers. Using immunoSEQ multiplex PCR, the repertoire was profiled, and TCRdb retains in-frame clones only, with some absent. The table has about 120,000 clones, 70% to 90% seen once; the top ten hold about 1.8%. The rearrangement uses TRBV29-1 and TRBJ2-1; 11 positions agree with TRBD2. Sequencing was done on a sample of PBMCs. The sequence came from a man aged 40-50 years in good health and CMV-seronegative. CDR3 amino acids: CSVVFSGRAEGEQFF. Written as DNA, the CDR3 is TGCAGCGTGGTGTTTAGCGGGAGGGCCGAGGGTGAGCAGTTCTTC.